Listed below are T cell receptor beta chains from one sample, sequenced in a study of T-cell memory formation after mild COVID-19. TCRdb processed the 5' RACE reads anew with MiXCR; each CDR3 protein has one entry. The sample carries 500,000 to 600,000 distinct CDR3 sequences, approximately 19% recorded once. What was sequenced was PBMCs or a T cell subset sorted from them (not recorded which). The receptors stem from an adult woman who had mild COVID-19 (a few samples of this study predate the infection). Cell type and time point are not known. CDR3s leave out the opening cysteine and the closing phenylalanine or tryptophan.

TRBJ2-3,TRBV29-1,SVWTEIGTDTQY
TRBJ1-1,TRBV5-4,ASSLGGRGMNTEAF
TRBJ2-1,TRBV5-6,ASSLQGLRNNEQF
TRBJ2-3,TRBV5-5,ASSGLTDTQY
TRBJ1-2,TRBV7-2,ASSAQEALSSYGYT
TRBJ2-3,TRBV4-1,ASSQLGQGFTDTQY
TRBJ2-7,TRBV7-9,ASSSPLGDEQY
TRBJ2-1,TRBV19,ASSLSDEQF
TRBJ1-1,TRBV7-9,ASSLDGQPNTEAF
TRBJ2-2,TRBV29-1,SVEEGRGLTGELF
TRBJ2-5,TRBV29-1,SVAPGLETQY
TRBJ2-5,TRBV18,ASSRRQGQETQY
TRBJ1-2,TRBV7-8,ASSPHPTETNYGYT
TRBJ1-2,TRBV19,ASSRRQGSYGYT
TRBJ2-6,TRBV5-5,ASSLEVAGVLT
TRBJ1-2,TRBV25-1,ASSFPLFVIGYT
TRBJ1-2,TRBV7-3,ASSHGPNYGYT
TRBJ1-3,TRBV6-5,ASSYWRAGNSGNTIY
TRBJ2-7,TRBV25-1,ASRGQGSYEQY
TRBJ2-7,TRBV4-2,ASSQDYLGEQY
TRBJ2-3,TRBV4-2,ASSHYTSGSSDTQY
TRBJ2-2,TRBV11-2,ASSRLASNTGELF
TRBJ2-5,TRBV25-1,ASSEKTAGEQETQY
TRBJ2-7,TRBV29-1,SVRRGYEQY
TRBJ1-4,TRBV5-8,ASSSDTLGVGEKLF
TRBJ2-3,TRBV3-1,ASSQDPGGLAGTDTQY
TRBJ1-2,TRBV3-1,ASSQSAGATGGYT
TRBJ2-7,TRBV27,ASSSKFQGGYEQY
TRBJ1-4,TRBV5-1,ASSLQGTIEKLF
TRBJ2-3,TRBV5-1,ASSLNPGQMENTQY
TRBJ1-6,TRBV15,ATSRQGGSPLH
TRBJ2-4,TRBV24-1,ATSDPAGLGNIQY
TRBJ2-1,TRBV20-1,SARSSAGLPYNEQF
TRBJ1-1,TRBV19,ASSYGPGRPKMNTEAF
TRBJ2-7,TRBV5-1,ASSSTLMDTIGDEQY
TRBJ2-1,TRBV10-3,AISEASTTYNEQF
TRBJ2-7,TRBV24-1,ATSDRYRGNDEQY
TRBJ2-5,TRBV7-9,ASSHRGAQETQY
TRBJ2-3,TRBV4-1,ASSQDHRLAGDRDTQY
TRBJ2-5,TRBV5-1,ASSPEAGGAPSAQY
TRBJ2-3,TRBV24-1,ATSDFGYSGRASDTQY
TRBJ2-1,TRBV6-5,ASSYTSGIDNEQF
TRBJ2-5,TRBV24-1,ATSDFTEPDGTQY